This TCR beta chain comes out of a study of T cell responses to AZD1222 COVID-19 vaccine. The ends lost 5 bases at V and 5 bases at J; junction bases unmatched: 10. CDR1 and CDR2 (germline): SEHNR, FQNEAQ (reference sequence). This CDR3 is 16 amino acids long. This table comes from immunoSEQ multiplex PCR, and its TCRdb copy is limited to in-frame clones, with some not included. The sample yields 45,000 to 55,000 clones, approximately 86% seen once. This specimen consisted of peripheral blood, obtained 28 days after the second AZD1222 dose. The gene calls are TRBV7-9 and TRBJ2-2, with 8 bases identical to TRBD2. This TCR came from an adult who received the AZD1222 COVID-19 vaccine. The CDR3 sequence: CASSVGAGVRTGELFF. The CDR3, as DNA: TGTGCCAGCAGCGTAGGAGCGGGAGTGAGGACCGGGGAGCTGTTTTTT.